The rows below give T cell receptor beta chains drawn from one sample of a study of cytomegalovirus exposure and HLA in healthy donors. Profiling relied on immunoSEQ multiplex PCR, and the TCRdb table lists in-frame clones only, not all of them. Altogether some 180,000 clones are present, 65% to 85% being singletons, with the ten largest covering around 1.4%. Sequenced material: PBMCs. These receptors were obtained from a girl aged 10 to 17 in good health and CMV-seropositive. CDR3s include the opening cysteine and the closing phenylalanine or tryptophan. The D gene is left open where the match is weak. Part of the rows lack a size; the others show once, few, many or a class for expanded clones.

-	16	TRBV9	-	TRBJ1-1	CASSVGIGRADTEAFF	TGTGCCAGCAGCGTAGGGATTGGCAGGGCAGACACTGAAGCTTTCTTT
-	17	TRBV7-6	TRBD2	TRBJ2-5	CASSQTIAGSAQETQYF	TGTGCCAGCAGCCAAACCATAGCGGGATCAGCCCAAGAGACCCAGTACTTC
-	15	TRBV18	-	TRBJ1-1	CASSPPATPNTEAFF	TGTGCCAGCTCACCACCCGCAACACCGAACACTGAAGCTTTCTTT
-	16	TRBV25-1	TRBD2	TRBJ2-3	CAGSGWAGESTDTQYF	TGTGCCGGCAGTGGGTGGGCGGGAGAGAGCACAGATACGCAGTATTTT
once	16	TRBV15	-	TRBJ2-1	CATSRDQRRLNNEQFF	TGTGCCACCAGCAGAGATCAGCGGAGACTAAACAATGAGCAGTTCTTC
-	15	TRBV5-8	-	TRBJ1-1	CASGLGQGWGTEAFF	TGTGCCAGCGGCTTAGGCCAGGGGTGGGGCACTGAAGCTTTCTTT
once	13	TRBV19	TRBD1	TRBJ1-5	CASSTQGAQPQHF	TGTGCCAGTAGTACCCAGGGGGCACAGCCCCAGCATTTT
-	14	TRBV5-4	-	TRBJ1-2	CASSLGQAGSGYTF	TGTGCCAGCAGCTTGGGACAAGCGGGGAGCGGCTACACCTTC
-	16	TRBV4-2	TRBD2	TRBJ2-2	CASSQEGSGSTGELFF	TGTGCCAGCAGCCAAGAGGGGAGCGGGAGCACCGGGGAGCTGTTTTTT
-	12	TRBV29-1	-	TRBJ2-5	CSVATSAQTQYF	TGCAGCGTGGCTACTAGTGCACAGACCCAGTACTTC
-	13	TRBV11-1	TRBD1	TRBJ1-1	CASSLGDRTEAFF	TGTGCCAGCAGCTTGGGGGACAGGACTGAAGCTTTCTTT
-	16	TRBV4-1	TRBD1	TRBJ1-1	CASSQFGGQGGTEAFF	TGCGCCAGCAGCCAATTCGGGGGACAGGGGGGCACTGAAGCTTTCTTT
-	14	TRBV4-2	-	TRBJ2-1	CASSQGGPYNEQFF	TGTGCCAGCAGCCAGGGGGGTCCCTACAATGAGCAGTTCTTC
few	17	TRBV27	TRBD1	TRBJ1-1	CASSLFVGTGMNTEAFF	TGTGCCAGCAGTTTATTTGTCGGGACAGGGATGAACACTGAAGCTTTCTTT